This T cell receptor beta chain was obtained from a study of cytomegalovirus exposure and HLA in healthy donors. Primers included in the PCR were 60 Vbeta and 13 Jbeta primers. Sequencing used immunoSEQ multiplex PCR; TCRdb keeps in-frame clones, though not all of them. The sample has around 120,000 clones; approximately 80% are singletons. Everyone who donated was a healthy bone marrow donor. The CDR3 contains 16 residues. Looked up from germline, CDR1 is SQVTM and CDR2 is ANQGSEA. Trimming removed 0 bases at V and 3 bases at J, with 17 bases between. The V gene is TRBV29-1, the J gene TRBJ1-2; D gene unclear. The sequence was collected from a female donor in good health and CMV-seropositive. The sequencing input was PBMCs. This chain's CDR3 is CSVEDINLEGDYGYTF. The DNA of the CDR3 is TGCAGCGTTGAAGACATAAACTTGGAGGGTGACTATGGCTACACCTTC.